This T cell receptor (beta chain) came from a study of T cells after yellow fever vaccination. Whole-study results and caveats: It was a small share of clonotypes that appeared in both CD4 and CD8 compartments. A large majority of primary-vaccination clones showed up again after the booster (roughly 95% CD4, 85% to 90% CD8).

By 5'RACE template switching, TCR cDNA was produced, with a universal primer site and UMIs added in the process. TCRdb used MiXCR to reprocess the 5' RACE reads, holding one entry per CDR3 protein. The sample lists about 260,000 distinct CDR3 sequences; 10% to 15% were seen once. On this clonotype itself: Its antigen is unknown.

The CDR3 covers 15 residues. Germline CDR1 DFQATT, CDR2 SNEGSKA (reference sequence). The V end was cut by 0 bases, the J end by 8 bases, with 17 bases between. The source is a man aged 30 to 39 who received the YFV17D yellow fever vaccine. The material sequenced was CD4+ T cells sorted from PBMCs, taken 45 days after the yellow fever booster vaccination. The rearrangement links TRBV20-1 to TRBJ1-5; tentatively, D is TRBD1 (5 bases). The CDR3 region is CSARETVTRGEPQHF. As DNA, the CDR3 is TGCAGTGCTAGAGAGACGGTAACGAGGGGAGAGCCCCAGCATTTT.